The clone carrying this T cell receptor (beta chain) was seen once. Its antigen is not known. These data are taken from a study of high-grade serous ovarian cancer treatment subgroups. The study, taken as a whole, reports: Tumors within one patient showed repertoire similarity of roughly 0.1 to 0.79.

Measured with immunoSEQ multiplex PCR; TCRdb has only the in-frame clones, and not every one. In the table there are around 37,000 clones, 75% to 85% of which are singletons. Tumor samples were obtained before definitive surgery or chemotherapy. The ends were cut back, 2 bases at V and 5 bases at J, with 12 bases in the middle. Per germline, CDR1 SEHNR and CDR2 FQNEAQ (reference sequence). The CDR3 runs 14 residues. V gene TRBV7-9 combines with J gene TRBJ2-5; D possibly matches TRBD1 or TRBD2 (6 bases each). This receptor was identified in a human donor with high-grade serous ovarian cancer. Source material: tumor tissue. Here the CDR3 DNA reads TGTGCCAGCAGCTTAACGGGGGCGCGGGAGACCCAGTACTTC. This translates into CASSLTGARETQYF.